The TCR beta chain described here comes from a study of shared T cell receptors in the human thymus (dated by TCRdb to about 2021). With regard to the full study: The study investigated the way shared, self-reactive T-cell receptor alpha chains are produced in the human thymus.

The germline V gene supplies CDR1 MNHNS and CDR2 SASEGT. CDR3 length: 19 amino acids, cysteine to phenylalanine. Only the CDR3 DNA stays, 57 bases, in frame from base 1. The germline ends are 23 bases apart after V is trimmed by 4 bases and J by 0 bases. Comments on this clone: Its antigen target is currently unknown. Base qualities are not at hand, and no much larger clone is one base apart.

Library preparation used the immunoSEQ multiplex PCR assay. The clones in this table, taken by TCRdb from immuneACCESS, are in-frame only. Not every clone is retained; where verified, under half of the shortfall comes from an unresolved V gene, and the cause of the rest is unknown. In this sample the table shows some 760,000 clones, 70% to 90% of which occur a single time. Around 0.0094% of the sample is taken by the ten largest. The same data also went into a second study, on human thymus T cells. As described in the second report: In Finland, the donors were immunologically healthy infants who were having open corrective cardiac surgery for congenital heart defects. Thymus tissue was obtained as surgical resects removed during corrective cardiac surgery. V and J gene segment usage appeared biased in both thymic and peripheral blood repertoires. According to the related research, thymic TCR repertoires were highly overlapping among unrelated individuals. The study used 7 to 9 infant thymus samples plus four related peripheral blood samples to characterize TCR alpha and beta repertoires. The cohort included more than five male and two female infants, with donor ages spanning 7 to 244 days. After being mechanically released from the tissue, thymocytes were kept at -70 degrees C in pellets of roughly 10-30 million cells. Genomic DNA was extracted from frozen cell pellets with a QIAsymphony instrument. TCRB and TCRAD loci were amplified from a standardized quantity of quality-controlled genomic DNA using the immunoSEQ multiplex PCR assay. The amplicons spanned the V(D)J region and were long enough to cover the CDR3 and allow V and J genes to be identified. Through the commercial immunoSEQ service, the amplicons were sequenced on an Illumina platform. Primer bias and sequencing errors were corrected as previously described, and TCRAD and TCRB were defined on the basis of the IMGT database. Repertoires were analysed with immunoSEQ Analyzer 3.0 and VDJTools, covering basic statistics, V/J segment usage, diversity estimates, rarefaction and pairwise overlap. To estimate diversity, the Chao1, ChaoE, Efron-Thisted, Shannon and inverse Simpson indices were applied, and diversity was also estimated on datasets down-sampled to the smallest sample. For repertoire overlap, CDR3 nucleotide sequence, V gene and J gene had to match strictly, and clustering was done by Jaccard-based multidimensional scaling. On average, thymus samples yielded around 810,000 unique TCRB clonotypes, whereas blood samples yielded around 88,000.

What was sequenced was thymocytes. This TCR was sampled from a girl under three years old with a congenital heart defect. Donor details come from another sample of the same person, matched by shared clones. The V and J genes are TRBV6-1 and TRBJ2-3, and possibly TRBD1, on 6 matching bases. The CDR3 corresponds to CASSVARQEALASTDTQYF. The sequenced DNA is TGTGCCAGCAGTGTAGCGCGACAGGAGGCGCTCGCTAGCACAGATACGCAGTATTTT.